The rows below give T cell receptor beta chains drawn from one sample of a study of shared clonotypes between healthy human individuals. Generated by immunoSEQ multiplex PCR, the TCRdb table keeps only in-frame clones and is missing some. The table shows millions of clones, with about 95% occurring only once. Sequenced sample: naive CD8+ T cells sorted from blood. Receptors originate from a man aged 18 to 30 in good health. The CDR3 runs from the conserved cysteine through the conserved F or W. D genes are given only for firm matches. Some rows mark clone size as missing; the rest say once, few, many or name a class of expanded clone.

- TRBJ2-7 TRBV7-9 TRBD1 CASSLGLGQGYEQYF TGTGCCAGCAGCTTAGGTCTAGGACAGGGATACGAGCAGTACTTC
- TRBJ2-7 TRBV27 TRBD2 CASSFGGADYEQYF TGTGCCAGCAGTTTCGGGGGGGCCGACTACGAGCAGTACTTC
- TRBJ1-4 TRBV4-1 - CASSQDRTTNEKLFF TGCGCCAGCAGCCAAGATCGGACAACTAATGAAAAACTGTTTTTT
- TRBJ1-1 TRBV11-2 - CASSLGQNTEAFF TGTGCCAGCAGCTTAGGACAGAACACTGAAGCTTTCTTT
- TRBJ1-1 TRBV6-1 - CASSEGQYMNTEAFF TGTGCCAGCAGTGAAGGACAGTACATGAACACTGAAGCTTTCTTT
- TRBJ2-1 TRBV6-5 - CASSRDPFEQFF TGTGCCAGCAGTCGGGACCCCTTCGAGCAGTTCTTC
- TRBJ1-1 TRBV19 - CASMYWAEGTEAFF TGTGCCAGTATGTATTGGGCCGAGGGGACTGAAGCTTTCTTT
- TRBJ1-1 TRBV5-5 - CASSLVPGTEAFF TGTGCCAGCAGCTTGGTCCCAGGAACTGAAGCTTTCTTT
- TRBJ2-1 TRBV27 TRBD2 CASSFRSGTSGGYNEQFF TGTGCCAGCAGTTTCCGTTCCGGGACTAGCGGGGGTTACAATGAGCAGTTCTTC
- TRBJ2-7 TRBV6-5 TRBD1 CASSYSGTGRYEQYF TGTGCCAGCAGTTACTCAGGGACAGGTCGCTACGAGCAGTACTTC
once TRBJ2-3 TRBV13 TRBD2 CASSLGLAGLTDTQYF TGTGCCAGCAGCTTAGGTCTAGCGGGACTGACAGATACGCAGTATTTT
- TRBJ2-5 TRBV10-3 - CAISHPGPEETQYF TGTGCCATCAGCCATCCGGGACCCGAAGAGACCCAGTACTTC
- TRBJ2-1 TRBV27 TRBD1 CASSFATTGYNEQFF TGTGCCAGCAGTTTCGCTACGACAGGGTACAATGAGCAGTTCTTC
- TRBJ1-6 TRBV28 TRBD1 CASSPGGLNNSPLHF TGTGCCAGCAGCCCAGGGGGTCTAAATAATTCACCCCTCCACTTT
- TRBJ2-3 TRBV7-9 TRBD1 CASSSNWDRGSERDTQYF TGTGCCAGCAGCTCCAACTGGGACAGGGGATCAGAGCGGGATACGCAGTATTTT
- TRBJ1-1 TRBV5-1 TRBD1 CASSLGTGVSYTEAFF TGCGCCAGCAGCTTGGGGACAGGGGTATCCTACACTGAAGCTTTCTTT
- TRBJ1-5 TRBV28 TRBD1 CASRGRGDQPQHF TGTGCCAGCAGGGGCAGGGGGGATCAGCCCCAGCATTTT
- TRBJ2-5 TRBV7-9 TRBD1 CASSKGQGAPRETQYF TGTGCCAGCAGCAAGGGACAGGGGGCACCCCGAGAGACCCAGTACTTC
- TRBJ2-7 TRBV4-1 - CASSLGSLDLPYEQYF TGCGCCAGCAGCCTAGGAAGTTTGGACTTACCCTACGAGCAGTACTTC
- TRBJ1-3 TRBV28 - CASSLDPSSGNTIYF TGTGCCAGCAGTCTTGACCCAAGCTCTGGAAACACCATATATTTT
- TRBJ1-2 TRBV7-9 - CASSQSSGAPIYGYTF TGTGCCAGCAGCCAATCTAGTGGGGCTCCGATCTATGGCTACACCTTC
- TRBJ2-7 TRBV6-5 TRBD2 CASSSPHRAGLYEQYF TGTGCCAGCAGTTCCCCCCATAGAGCGGGACTCTACGAGCAGTACTTC
- TRBJ2-7 TRBV11-2 - CASSKAAFYEQYF TGTGCCAGCAGCAAGGCTGCGTTCTACGAGCAGTACTTC
- TRBJ1-1 TRBV5-5 - CASSLTPGGTEAFF TGTGCCAGCAGCTTGACACCCGGGGGCACTGAAGCTTTCTTT
- TRBJ2-7 TRBV30 TRBD1 CAWRGQGLHFYEQYF TGTGCCTGGAGGGGACAGGGGTTACATTTCTACGAGCAGTACTTC
- TRBJ2-7 TRBV28 - CASRPTGYPSHEQYF TGTGCCAGCAGACCCACAGGGTACCCATCCCACGAGCAGTACTTC
- TRBJ1-2 TRBV2 - CASSVTVVYGYTF TGTGCCAGCAGTGTGACAGTAGTTTATGGCTACACCTTC
- TRBJ1-2 TRBV5-1 - CASSVGSSTNYGYTF TGCGCCAGCAGCGTGGGAAGCTCCACTAACTATGGCTACACCTTC
once TRBJ1-3 TRBV5-4 - CASSPTPRISGNTIYF TGTGCCAGCAGTCCCACACCGAGGATCTCTGGAAACACCATATATTTT
- TRBJ2-6 TRBV5-4 - CAAVSGANVLTF TGTGCCGCCGTCTCTGGGGCCAACGTCCTGACTTTC
- TRBJ1-4 TRBV7-9 - CASSPIFPEKLFF TGTGCCAGCAGCCCCATCTTCCCTGAAAAACTGTTTTTT
- TRBJ2-1 TRBV25-1 TRBD2 CASVAGDYNEQFF TGTGCCAGCGTAGCGGGAGACTACAATGAGCAGTTCTTC
- TRBJ1-1 TRBV11-3 - CASSLSPNTEAFF TGTGCCAGCAGCTTATCCCCGAACACTGAAGCTTTCTTT
few TRBJ1-2 TRBV5-4 - CASSLEGRVAYGYTF TGTGCCAGCAGCTTGGAGGGCAGGGTTGCGTATGGCTACACCTTC
- TRBJ2-3 TRBV5-6 - CASSSSPDTQYF TGTGCCAGCAGCTCCTCACCGGATACGCAGTATTTT